A selection of T cell receptor beta chains follows, all from one sample in a study of T cell repertoires in cytomegalovirus infection. Using its own MiXCR run on the reads, TCRdb lists one record per CDR3 protein. The table lists 310,000 or so distinct CDR3 sequences, roughly 9.3% of them singletons. Source material: PBMCs. The receptors derive from a human donor in good health (CMV status not recorded). Some clones in this sample may be carry-over from other donors' samples. CDR3s include the opening cysteine and the closing phenylalanine or tryptophan. The D gene is left open where the match is weak. Some rows mark clone size as missing; the rest say once, few, many or name a class of expanded clone.

D gene,clone size,V gene,J gene,CDR3 protein,CDR3 DNA
TRBD1,few,TRBV11-2,TRBJ2-2,CASSAQGQMNTGELFF,TGTGCCAGCAGCGCTCAGGGACAGATGAACACCGGGGAGCTGTTTTTT
-,many,TRBV7-9,TRBJ1-1,CASSLALRENTEAFF,TGTGCCAGCAGCTTAGCGCTTCGGGAGAACACTGAAGCTTTCTTT
-,many,TRBV28,TRBJ1-3,CASSPPWGAGNTIYF,TGTGCCAGCAGTCCGCCCTGGGGGGCTGGAAACACCATATATTTT
-,many,TRBV3-1,TRBJ1-5,CASSQELEGPISNQPQHF,TGTGCCAGCAGCCAAGAGCTGGAGGGGCCGATTAGCAATCAGCCCCAGCATTTT
TRBD2,many,TRBV28,TRBJ2-1,CASSAGVSYNEQFF,TGTGCCAGCAGTGCGGGGGTCTCCTACAATGAGCAGTTCTTC
-,many,TRBV20-1,TRBJ2-2,CSARDGRTNTGELFF,TGCAGTGCTAGAGATGGCAGAACGAACACCGGGGAGCTGTTTTTT
-,many,TRBV7-2,TRBJ2-2,CASSPQGPGELFF,TGTGCCAGCAGCCCTCAGGGACCCGGGGAGCTGTTTTTT
TRBD1,few,TRBV29-1,TRBJ1-6,CSVQDRESSPLHF,TGCAGCGTTCAGGACAGGGAGAGTTCACCCCTCCACTTT
TRBD2,many,TRBV7-2,TRBJ2-1,CASTSGGLRNEQFF,TGTGCCAGCACTAGCGGGGGGCTTAGGAATGAGCAGTTCTTC
TRBD1,many,TRBV28,TRBJ1-2,CASSTQGPYGYTF,TGTGCCAGCTCCACACAGGGGCCCTATGGCTACACCTTC
TRBD2,many,TRBV20-1,TRBJ2-7,CSARDPAGGSYEQYF,TGCAGTGCTAGAGACCCAGCGGGGGGGTCCTACGAGCAGTACTTC
-,many,TRBV28,TRBJ2-1,CASKEASYNEQFF,TGTGCCAGCAAGGAAGCATCCTACAATGAGCAGTTCTTC
-,many,TRBV6-2/TRBV6-3,TRBJ2-2,CASSFRPDTGELFF,TGTGCCAGCAGTTTTCGACCCGACACCGGGGAGCTGTTTTTT
-,many,TRBV12-3/TRBV12-4,TRBJ2-1,CASSFQGGYNEQFF,TGTGCCAGCAGTTTCCAGGGGGGATACAATGAGCAGTTCTTC
-,many,TRBV14,TRBJ2-6,CASSQWGAGANVLTF,TGTGCCAGCAGCCAGTGGGGGGCTGGGGCCAACGTCCTGACTTTC
-,many,TRBV19,TRBJ2-2,CASTGAMNTGELFF,TGTGCCAGTACCGGGGCGATGAACACCGGGGAGCTGTTTTTT
-,many,TRBV6-1,TRBJ2-1,CASVEASAYNEQFF,TGTGCCAGCGTCGAAGCTAGCGCTTACAATGAGCAGTTCTTC
-,many,TRBV25-1,TRBJ2-5,CASSHGGLQETQYF,TGTGCCAGCAGCCACGGGGGTCTACAAGAGACCCAGTACTTC
-,many,TRBV7-2,TRBJ2-7,CASSLGLGSYEQYF,TGTGCCAGCAGCTTAGGGTTAGGATCCTACGAGCAGTACTTC
TRBD2,many,TRBV29-1,TRBJ2-2,CSVEVFPSGGFMGDTGELFF,TGCAGCGTTGAAGTATTTCCTAGCGGGGGGTTTATGGGTGACACCGGGGAGCTGTTTTTT
-,many,TRBV7-2,TRBJ2-2,CASHRGPTTGELFF,TGTGCCAGCCATAGGGGCCCAACCACCGGGGAGCTGTTTTTT
-,-,TRBV29-1,TRBJ1-2,CSVDDSYGYTF,TGCAGCGTTGATGACAGCTATGGCTACACCTTC
-,many,TRBV20-1,TRBJ2-1,CSASNSGSVNEQFF,TGCAGTGCTAGTAATAGCGGTTCCGTCAATGAGCAGTTCTTC
TRBD1,many,TRBV20-1,TRBJ2-7,CSARAPFRDSLREQYF,TGCAGTGCTAGAGCGCCTTTTCGGGACAGCCTACGAGAACAGTACTTC
-,many,TRBV7-9,TRBJ1-3,CASTPLGAGAGNTIYF,TGTGCCAGCACCCCCTTGGGGGCAGGGGCTGGAAACACCATATATTTT
-,-,TRBV29-1,TRBJ2-3,CSVVSGSPGPVRADTQYF,TGCAGCGTTGTCTCCGGATCCCCGGGCCCCGTAAGGGCAGATACGCAGTATTTT
-,-,TRBV29-1,TRBJ2-6,CSVRLSSGANVLTF,TGCAGCGTCCGACTCAGCTCTGGGGCCAACGTCCTGACTTTC
TRBD2,few,TRBV12-3/TRBV12-4,TRBJ2-3,CASDPRLAGGLTDTQYF,TGTGCCAGCGATCCCCGGCTAGCGGGGGGGCTAACAGATACGCAGTATTTT
-,few,TRBV7-9,TRBJ2-7,CASSVVGGFGEQYF,TGTGCCAGCAGTGTTGTGGGGGGCTTCGGGGAGCAGTACTTC
-,many,TRBV28,TRBJ1-6,CASSFGVTSSYNSPLHF,TGTGCCAGCAGTTTTGGGGTTACGAGCTCCTATAATTCACCCCTCCACTTT
-,many,TRBV28,TRBJ2-5,CASSDPRGGKGETQYF,TGTGCCAGCAGCGACCCCAGGGGTGGGAAGGGAGAGACCCAGTACTTC
-,many,TRBV7-2,TRBJ1-5,CASSLGGAAQGQPQHF,TGTGCCAGCAGCTTAGGGGGGGCGGCCCAGGGTCAGCCCCAGCATTTT
TRBD1,many,TRBV7-2,TRBJ1-6,CASNSRQGTNSPLHF,TGTGCCAGCAACTCAAGACAGGGCACGAATTCACCCCTCCACTTT